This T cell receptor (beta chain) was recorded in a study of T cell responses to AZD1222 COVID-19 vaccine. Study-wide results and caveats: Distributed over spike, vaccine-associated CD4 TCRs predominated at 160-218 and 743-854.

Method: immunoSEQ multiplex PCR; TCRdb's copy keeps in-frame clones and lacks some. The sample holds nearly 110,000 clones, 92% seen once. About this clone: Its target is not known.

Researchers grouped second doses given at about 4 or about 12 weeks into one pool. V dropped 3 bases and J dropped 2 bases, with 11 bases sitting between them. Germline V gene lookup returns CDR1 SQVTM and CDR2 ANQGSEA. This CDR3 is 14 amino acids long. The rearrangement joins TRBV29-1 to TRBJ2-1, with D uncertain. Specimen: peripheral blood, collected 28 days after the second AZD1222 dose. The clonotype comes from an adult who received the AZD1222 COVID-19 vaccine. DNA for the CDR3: TGCAGCGTTGATCTAAATAAACCCTACAATGAGCAGTTCTTC. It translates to CSVDLNKPYNEQFF.